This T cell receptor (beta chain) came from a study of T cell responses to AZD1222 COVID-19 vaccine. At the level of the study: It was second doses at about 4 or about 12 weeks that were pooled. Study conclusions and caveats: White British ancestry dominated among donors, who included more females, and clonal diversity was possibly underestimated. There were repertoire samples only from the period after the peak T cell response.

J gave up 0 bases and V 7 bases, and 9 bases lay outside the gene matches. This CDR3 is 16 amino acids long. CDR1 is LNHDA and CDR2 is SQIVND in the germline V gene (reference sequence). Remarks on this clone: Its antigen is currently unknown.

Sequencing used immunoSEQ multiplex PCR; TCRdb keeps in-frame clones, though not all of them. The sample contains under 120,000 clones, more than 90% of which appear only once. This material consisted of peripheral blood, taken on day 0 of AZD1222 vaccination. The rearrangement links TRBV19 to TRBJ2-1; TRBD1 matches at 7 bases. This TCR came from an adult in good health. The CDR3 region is CASTSRDSSSYNEQFF. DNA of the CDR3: TGTGCCAGTACCAGCCGGGACAGCAGCTCCTACAATGAGCAGTTCTTC.